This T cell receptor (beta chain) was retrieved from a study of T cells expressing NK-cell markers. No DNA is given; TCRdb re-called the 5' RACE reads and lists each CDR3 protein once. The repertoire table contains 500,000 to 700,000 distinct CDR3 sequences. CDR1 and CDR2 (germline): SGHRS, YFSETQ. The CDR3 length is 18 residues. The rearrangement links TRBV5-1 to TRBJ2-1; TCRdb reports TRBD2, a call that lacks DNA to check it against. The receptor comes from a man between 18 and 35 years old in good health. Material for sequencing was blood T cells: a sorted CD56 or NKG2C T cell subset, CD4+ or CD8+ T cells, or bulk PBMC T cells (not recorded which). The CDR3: CASRLRTSGSNSYNEQFF.